The TCR beta chain under discussion was sequenced for a study of human T cells and chemical hapten exposure. Study-wide points: Patch test score tracked positively with PT1 expanded TCR counts.

As concerns this clonotype: Its antigen is not identified.

The study's library attached unique molecular identifiers to single cDNA molecules. TCRdb reanalysed the RACE reads using MiXCR and keeps one entry per CDR3 protein. In the table there are 65,000 to 95,000 distinct CDR3 sequences, 12% of which are singletons. The time point is: patch test 1, 2 weeks after DPC sensitization. Treatment reported: therapeutic diphenylcyclopropenone sensitization with weekly scalp DPC. Patches went on only after blood had been drawn each time. V dropped 3 bases and J dropped 1 base, with 10 bases sitting between them. The V gene's germline CDR1 is SGDLS and CDR2 YYNGEE. The CDR3 spans 14 residues.

This sample comprised whole blood, obtained in connection with sensitization to the hapten diphenylcyclopropenone (DPC). The rearrangement uses TRBV9 and TRBJ1-1, with D unclear. The TCR comes from a woman aged 55-69 years with alopecia areata. Some clones in this sample may be carry-over from other donors' samples. CDR3 nucleotides: TGTGCCAGCAGCGCAAGGGAATCGAACACTGAAGCTTTCTTT. Amino acid sequence: CASSARESNTEAFF.